This T cell receptor (beta chain) was identified during a study of T cell repertoires in cytomegalovirus infection. Overall study context: Indicated by public TCR beta signatures were CMV infection and matching HLA type.

This clonotype was observed a single time. As yet, its antigen is unknown. TCRdb fed the reads into MiXCR, producing one record per CDR3 protein. Of roughly 340,000 distinct CDR3 sequences detected, roughly 29% appear once; the ten largest clones hold around 18%. Study-level points and caveats: People with CMV and the relevant HLA were identified by cumulative public TCR beta family frequency. Dominant in the ex vivo response were TCR beta clonotypes restricted by HLA-C and specific for CMV.

Germline-derived CDR1 and CDR2 are SGHTA and FQGNSA. Germline trimming cut 1 base from V and 6 bases from J; bases unmatched to any gene: 5. This CDR3 is built from 14 residues. The clonotype originates from a human donor in good health (CMV status not recorded). Some clones in this sample may be carry-over from other donors' samples. Sample: cultured PBMCs, taken from culture after CMV antigen stimulation. This chain uses TRBV7-2 with TRBJ2-7; TRBD2 matches 8 bases. This CDR3 reads CASSLGPGGGEQYF. In DNA, the CDR3 is TGTGCCAGCAGCTTAGGACCGGGAGGGGGCGAGCAGTACTTC.